A single sample is the source of the 20 T cell receptor beta chains below, sequenced in a study of cytomegalovirus exposure and HLA in healthy donors. A multiplex PCR was run with 60 Vbeta primers and 13 Jbeta primers. Produced via immunoSEQ multiplex PCR; TCRdb's table is partial and in-frame only. The repertoire consists of some 210,000 clones, with more than 75% occurring once and the leading ten covering 1.3%. Sample: PBMCs. Receptors originate from a man aged 30 to 39 in good health and CMV-seronegative.

This chain connects TRBV28 to TRBJ2-1; TRBD1 aligns across 9 bases. This CDR3 has 16 amino acids. Per the germline V gene, CDR1 is MDHEN and CDR2 is SYDVKM. The ends lost 5 bases at V and 4 bases at J; junction bases unmatched: 9. The CDR3 sequence is CASSSLSGQGYNEQFF. As DNA, the CDR3 is TGTGCCAGCAGTAGTCTCTCTGGACAGGGGTACAATGAGCAGTTCTTC. Full variable domain (outside the CDR3, taken from reference TRBV28 and TRBJ2-1): DVKVTQSSRYLVKRTGEKVFLECVQDMDHENMFWYRQDPGLGLRLIYFSYDVKMKEKGDIPEGYSVSREKKERFSLILESASTNQTSMYLCASSSLSGQGYNEQFFGPGTRLTVL.

The chain couples TRBV28 to TRBJ1-1, with TRBD1 matching over 9 bases. The CDR3 spans 14 residues. Germline V gene data show CDR1 as MDHEN and CDR2 as SYDVKM. V lost 4 bases and J lost 11; bases outside the gene matches: 11. This chain's CDR3 is CASSSGGTGRWAFF. In nucleotides, the CDR3 is TGTGCCAGCAGTTCGGGGGGGACAGGGAGGTGGGCTTTCTTT.

The rearrangement uses TRBV9 and TRBJ2-7; D is possibly TRBD1 (6 bases). The V and J ends lost 2 bases and 4 bases respectively, with 16 bases between them. Germline CDR1 and CDR2: SGDLS and YYNGEE. The CDR3 consists of 15 residues. In DNA, the CDR3 is TGTGCCAGCAGCGTCGGGACCGGGACACAGTACGAGCAGTACTTC. Translating gives CASSVGTGTQYEQYF. Together with reference TRBV9 and TRBJ2-7, the CDR3 gives the full variable domain: DSGVTQTPKHLITATGQRVTLRCSPRSGDLSVYWYQQSLDQGLQFLIQYYNGEERAKGNILERFSAQQFPDLHSELNLSSLELGDSALYFCASSVGTGTQYEQYFGPGTRLTVT.

This chain's CDR3 is CASSLEGQAHNEQFF. In nucleotides, the CDR3 is TGCGCCAGCAGCTTGGAGGGACAGGCTCACAATGAGCAGTTCTTC. The chain recombines TRBV5-1 with TRBJ2-1, with 8 positions matching TRBD1. The ends lost 0 bases at V and 5 bases at J; junction bases unmatched: 4. This CDR3 is built from 15 residues. Germline V CDR1 and CDR2: SGHRS, YFSETQ.

In this sample, this clone turned up a few times. The V gene is TRBV5-1, the J gene TRBJ2-1, with 11 positions matching TRBD2. This CDR3 region has 16 residues. CDR1 is SGHRS and CDR2 is YFSETQ in the germline V gene. The junction had 6 bases not matched to a gene; V was cut back by 3 bases and J by 4 bases. This CDR3 reads CASSSQTSGEYNEQFF. In nucleotides, the CDR3 is TGCGCCAGCAGCTCCCAGACTAGCGGGGAGTACAATGAGCAGTTCTTC.

This chain joins TRBV28 and TRBJ2-1, with TRBD2 matching over 13 bases. V lost 5 bases and J lost 14; bases outside the gene matches: 15. Germline V CDR1 and CDR2: MDHEN, SYDVKM. The CDR3 has 16 amino acids. Written as DNA, the CDR3 is TGTGCCAGCAGTCCTCCGGGACTAGCGGGACCCCAAGCCGAGTTCTTC. Its translation is CASSPPGLAGPQAEFF. The full variable domain, completed using reference TRBV28 and TRBJ2-1, is DVKVTQSSRYLVKRTGEKVFLECVQDMDHENMFWYRQDPGLGLRLIYFSYDVKMKEKGDIPEGYSVSREKKERFSLILESASTNQTSMYLCASSPPGLAGPQAEFFGPGTRLTVL.

The chain uses TRBV5-5 and TRBJ2-2, with D perhaps TRBD2 (7 bases). The germline gives CDR1 SGHKS, CDR2 YYEKEE (reference sequence). CDR3 size: 16 residues. V gave up 4 bases and J gave up 2 bases, with 15 bases separating them. The CDR3 DNA is TGTGCCAGCAGCCGAGGGGGGGACCCAAACACCGGGGAGCTGTTTTTT. Amino acids: CASSRGGDPNTGELFF.

This clone has only one observation. The V gene is TRBV7-6, the J gene TRBJ2-6; no clear D gene. Trimming cost V 5 bases and J 3 bases, with 8 bases left between them. Germline V gene lookup returns CDR1 SGHVS and CDR2 FNYEAQ. CDR3 length equals 14 residues. This chain's CDR3 is CASSPSRGANVLTF. The CDR3, as DNA: TGTGCCAGCAGCCCCTCCCGTGGGGCCAACGTCCTGACTTTC.

The J gene is TRBJ1-4, the V gene TRBV7-2; 7 bases agree with TRBD1. CDR1 and CDR2 from the germline V gene are SGHTA and FQGNSA. The J segment lost 0 bases and the V segment lost 5 bases, leaving 12 bases of the junction unmatched. The CDR3 has 18 residues. This CDR3 is CASSLGADRVATNEKLFF. CDR3 nucleotide sequence: TGTGCCAGCAGCCTGGGCGCCGACAGGGTTGCAACTAATGAAAAACTGTTTTTT.

CDR3 protein: CASSLALAGTGELFF. CDR3 nucleotides: TGCGCCAGCAGCTTGGCGCTAGCAGGCACCGGGGAGCTGTTTTTT. The genes are TRBV5-1 and TRBJ2-2, with D possibly matching TRBD2 (5 bases). Trimming cost V 0 bases and J 4 bases, with 10 bases left between them. CDR3 length equals 15 residues. The germline V gene has CDR1 SGHRS and CDR2 YFSETQ.

V usage is TRBV29-1 and J usage is TRBJ2-2; 10 nucleotides align to TRBD1. Per the germline V gene, CDR1 is SQVTM and CDR2 is ANQGSEA. J was trimmed by 6 bases and V by 5 bases; bases with no gene match: 6. The CDR3 covers 14 residues. The CDR3 region is CSVPGTGDSGELFF. DNA for the CDR3: TGCAGCGTTCCCGGGACAGGGGACTCCGGGGAGCTGTTTTTT.

The rearrangement links TRBV19 to TRBJ1-1; D uncertain. Germline V gives CDR1 LNHDA, CDR2 SQIVND (reference sequence). Trimming removed 1 base at V and 1 base at J, with 7 bases between. The CDR3 has 14 amino acids. The CDR3 sequence is CASSIGHPNTEAFF. The CDR3 DNA sequence: TGTGCCAGTAGTATAGGACACCCGAACACTGAAGCTTTCTTT.

This rearrangement joins TRBV29-1 to TRBJ2-7; 7 bases align to TRBD1. CDR1 is SQVTM and CDR2 is ANQGSEA in the germline V gene. After removal of 4 bases from V and 3 bases from J, the junction contained 9 bases not matched to a gene. The CDR3 has 14 amino acids. Here the CDR3 DNA reads TGCAGCGTTGCACCGACAGGGACCTTCTACGAGCAGTACTTC. It encodes CSVAPTGTFYEQYF.

The V gene is TRBV7-9, the J gene TRBJ1-4, with a weak D call TRBD1 (6 bases). The CDR3 has 15 amino acids. Germline assignment: CDR1 SEHNR and CDR2 FQNEAQ (reference sequence). The V end was cut by 3 bases, the J end by 5 bases, with 13 bases between. Here the CDR3 reads CASSFTGSVNEKLFF. CDR3 nucleotide sequence: TGTGCCAGCAGCTTTACAGGGTCGGTAAATGAAAAACTGTTTTTT.

This chain links TRBV25-1 with TRBJ2-3; a possible D gene is TRBD1 (6 bases). Germline lookup yields CDR1 MGHDK and CDR2 SYGVNS. V was pared by 4 bases and J by 10 bases, with 15 bases between. The CDR3 covers 13 residues. In DNA form, the CDR3 reads TGTGCCAGCAGTGTTCCCGCAGGGGATGCGCAGTATTTT. Translation: CASSVPAGDAQYF.

The chain is built from TRBV5-1 and TRBJ2-2, with a possible D match to TRBD2 (6 bases). The length of the CDR3 is 17 residues. The germline CDR1 and CDR2 sequences are SGHRS and YFSETQ. Trimming took off 2 bases at V and 4 bases at J, with 18 bases between the two ends. CDR3 in amino acids: CASSFQLPGVPTGELFF. The CDR3 DNA reads TGCGCCAGCAGCTTCCAACTGCCGGGAGTGCCCACCGGGGAGCTGTTTTTT.

V usage is TRBV4-3 and J usage is TRBJ2-1; TRBD2 matches at 14 bases. CDR1 is LGHNA, CDR2 YSLEER, per germline. The CDR3 is 16 amino acids. V lost 4 bases, J lost 7 bases, and 6 bases stayed unmatched. Here the CDR3 reads CASSPWGLAGENEQFF. For the CDR3, the DNA is TGCGCCAGCAGCCCGTGGGGACTAGCGGGGGAAAATGAGCAGTTCTTC.

The chain recombines TRBV29-1 with TRBJ1-2; D remains unclear. Trimming removed 1 base from V and 2 bases from J, with 11 bases in between. There are 14 residues in the CDR3. In germline, CDR1 is SQVTM, CDR2 ANQGSEA. This CDR3 reads CSVEGGLLNYGYTF. The CDR3 DNA reads as TGCAGCGTTGAAGGTGGGCTCCTGAACTATGGCTACACCTTC.

CDR3 protein: CASSSGTGTLAKNIQYF. The CDR3 nucleotides are TGTGCCAGCAGCTCCGGGACAGGGACCCTAGCCAAAAACATTCAGTACTTC. The gene calls are TRBV5-6 and TRBJ2-4; 9 bases are a match to TRBD1. Germline values: CDR1 SGHDT, CDR2 YYEEEE. V dropped 3 bases and J dropped 0; count of bases not matched to a gene: 7. This CDR3 is built from 17 residues.

The rearrangement uses TRBV10-3 and TRBJ2-6; D gene ambiguous. This CDR3 has 15 amino acids. V lost 2 bases to trimming and J lost 0 bases, with 5 bases between them. Germline V gene sequence: CDR1 ENHRY, CDR2 SYGVKD. The CDR3 spells CAISETVSGANVLTF. Written as DNA, the CDR3 is TGTGCCATCAGTGAGACGGTCTCTGGGGCCAACGTCCTGACTTTC.